This T cell receptor (beta chain) was identified during a study of blood T cell repertoires in COVID-19. Study-level background: Samples taken during acute and convalescent COVID-19 were collected in the United States, Italy and Spain.

The trim removed 2 bases at V and 3 bases at J, leaving 3 bases unmatched. Germline V lookup: CDR1 SGHRS, CDR2 YFSETQ. The CDR3 has 14 residues. In the source study's methods: Estimation of nucleated cell counts relied on the amplification of reference gene primers. Method: immunoSEQ multiplex PCR; TCRdb's copy keeps in-frame clones and lacks some. The V and J calls and clone size come from that table; D and trimming were worked out from the DNA. The sample consists of roughly 190,000 clones, 82% of them appearing once. Participants, about 18 to 89 years old, spanned under 30 US areas. This TCR derives from a man aged 40-49 years who had recovered from COVID-19. The chain couples TRBV5-1 to TRBJ2-5, with 8 bases aligning to TRBD1. The sample taken for sequencing was PBMCs or T cells enriched from blood (not recorded which). The CDR3 spells CASSFLTGEETQYF. The CDR3 DNA reads as TGCGCCAGCAGCTTTTTGACAGGGGAAGAGACCCAGTACTTC.